The 10 T cell receptor beta chains below were found in one sample sequenced in a study of response to subunit inactivated influenza vaccine. One entry per CDR3 protein results from TCRdb running MiXCR on the RT-PCR reads. This table holds hundreds of thousands of distinct CDR3 sequences, under 15% found once. Sequences were derived from PBMCs from blood, sampled about 40 days after vaccination. The receptor source for this set is a man over 45 who received an inactivated influenza vaccine.

This clonotype was recorded at least ten times. The rearrangement links TRBV5-1 to TRBJ1-2, with D unclear. The V gene lost 4 bases and the J gene lost 7 bases, with 8 bases spanning the gap. The CDR3 runs 11 residues. Germline CDR1 reads SGHRS; CDR2 reads YFSETQ. The CDR3 is CASSEGFGYTF. CDR3 coding DNA: TGCGCCAGCAGCGAGGGATTTGGCTACACCTTC.

Only a few counts were recorded for this clonotype. The chain carries TRBV12-3 or TRBV12-4 and TRBJ2-5, with D unresolved. The CDR3 runs to 12 residues. Trimming left V 6 bases short and J 5 bases short, with 10 bases between. The CDR3 DNA follows: TGTGCCAGCAGCCACCACGGCGAGACCCAGTACTTC. Translated, it gives CASSHHGETQYF.

V usage is TRBV29-1 and J usage is TRBJ1-1; a weak D match, TRBD1 (5 bases). Looked up from germline, CDR1 is SQVTM and CDR2 is ANQGSEA. The CDR3 is made up of 12 amino acids. The ends were cut back, 8 bases at V and 1 base at J, with 11 bases in the middle. The CDR3 DNA sequence: TGCAGCTCGACAGCCTCGAACACTGAAGCTTTCTTT. Translating gives CSSTASNTEAFF. Based on the CDR3 plus reference TRBV29-1 and TRBJ1-1, the full variable domain is SAVISQKPSRDICQRGTSLTIQCQVDSQVTMMFWYRQQPGQSLTLIATANQGSEATYESGFVIDKFPISRPNLTFSTLTVSNMSPEDSSIYLCSSTASNTEAFFGQGTRLTVV.

This clonotype was observed a handful of times. The chain links TRBV5-1 to TRBJ1-2; 7 nucleotides agree with TRBD1. The CDR3 contains 16 residues. Trimming at V came to 2 bases and at J to 0 bases, leaving 7 bases not matched to a gene. In germline, CDR1 is SGHRS, CDR2 YFSETQ. The CDR3 protein is CASSFGRTGSNYGYTF. In DNA, the CDR3 is TGCGCCAGCAGCTTCGGACGGACAGGTTCTAACTATGGCTACACCTTC.

The rearrangement joins TRBV12-3 or TRBV12-4 to TRBJ1-2; 8 positions match TRBD1. V was pared by 2 bases and J by 12 bases, with 14 bases of the junction left unmatched. The CDR3 totals 15 residues. The CDR3 protein is CASSLQIDRGQGNTF. CDR3 nucleotide sequence: TGTGCCAGCAGTTTACAAATTGACAGGGGCCAGGGGAACACCTTC.

A few counts support this clonotype. V is TRBV10-3 and J is TRBJ2-7, with 9 bases that match TRBD1. Germline V gene sequence: CDR1 ENHRY, CDR2 SYGVKD. V lost 0 bases and J lost 6; bases outside the gene matches: 0. The CDR3 length is 13 residues. The CDR3 sequence: CAISESTGGEQYF. The DNA for the CDR3 is TGTGCCATCAGTGAGTCGACAGGGGGCGAGCAGTACTTC.

This clonotype showed up many times. This chain connects TRBV29-1 to TRBJ2-7; D not resolved. Germline V gene sequence: CDR1 SQVTM, CDR2 ANQGSEA. The CDR3 consists of 11 residues. With 0 bases removed from V and 4 bases from J, the gap between germline ends came to 4 bases. This CDR3 reads CSVEDRYEQYF. The CDR3 DNA reads TGCAGCGTTGAAGACAGGTACGAGCAGTACTTC.

CDR3 sequence reads: CASSVGQGGNEQFF. The CDR3 DNA is TGCGCCAGCAGCGTCGGACAGGGGGGAAATGAGCAGTTCTTC. J is TRBJ2-1 and V is TRBV5-1, with 10 bases matching TRBD1. Germline assignment: CDR1 SGHRS and CDR2 YFSETQ. The CDR3 runs to 14 residues. After removal of 4 bases from V and 7 bases from J, the junction contained 5 bases not matched to a gene.

This chain links TRBV7-2 with TRBJ1-2, with TRBD1 matching 7 bases. The germline V gene has CDR1 SGHTA and CDR2 FQGNSA. The junction had 3 bases not matched to a gene; V was cut back by 0 bases and J by 8 bases. CDR3 length equals 13 residues. The CDR3 coding sequence is TGTGCCAGCAGCTTAGCAGGGGGCAGGGGCTACACCTTC. Translated, it gives CASSLAGGRGYTF.

This chain joins TRBV5-6 and TRBJ2-1; TRBD2 agrees at 8 bases. CDR1 and CDR2 from the germline V gene are SGHDT and YYEEEE. This CDR3 spans 16 amino acids. After removal of 4 bases from V and 4 bases from J, the junction contained 10 bases not matched to a gene. The CDR3 region is CASSITGLVSYNEQFF. As DNA, the CDR3 is TGTGCCAGCAGCATAACGGGACTAGTTTCTTACAATGAGCAGTTCTTC.